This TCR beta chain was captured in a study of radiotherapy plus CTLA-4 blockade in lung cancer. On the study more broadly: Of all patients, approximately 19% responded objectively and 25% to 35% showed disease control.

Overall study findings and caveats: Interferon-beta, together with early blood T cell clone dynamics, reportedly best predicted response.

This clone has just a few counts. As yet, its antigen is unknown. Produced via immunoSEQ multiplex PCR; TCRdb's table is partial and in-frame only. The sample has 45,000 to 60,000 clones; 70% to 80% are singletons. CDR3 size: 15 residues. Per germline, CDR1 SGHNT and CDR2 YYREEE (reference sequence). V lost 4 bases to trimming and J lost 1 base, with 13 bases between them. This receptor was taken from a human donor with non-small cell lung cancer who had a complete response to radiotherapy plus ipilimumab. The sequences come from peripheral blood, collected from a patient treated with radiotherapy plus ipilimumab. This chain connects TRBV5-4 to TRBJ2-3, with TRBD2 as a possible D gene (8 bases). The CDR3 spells CASSPGGTGTDTQYF. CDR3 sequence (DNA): TGTGCCAGCAGCCCGGGGGGGACAGGCACAGATACGCAGTATTTT.